These T cell receptor beta chains were read from a single sample in a study of T cell responses to AZD1222 COVID-19 vaccine. Measured with immunoSEQ multiplex PCR; TCRdb has only the in-frame clones, and not every one. The sample holds about 140,000 clones, around 89% seen once. The sample in question was peripheral blood, obtained on day 0 of AZD1222 vaccination. The receptors derive from an adult in good health. Each CDR3 is given with its conserved first and last residue. Fields, in order: V gene, D gene, clone size, J gene, CDR3 length, CDR3 DNA, CDR3 protein. D genes are given only for firm matches. A clone size is listed for some rows: how often the clone was seen (once, few, many), or a class if it is expanded.

v_gene: TRBV5-4
d_gene: TRBD2
abundance: -
j_gene: TRBJ2-1
len: 16
CDR3nt: TGTGCCAGCAGCTTAGCGGGAGGGTTAAAAGTAGATGAGCAGTTCTTC
CDR3aa: CASSLAGGLKVDEQFF

v_gene: TRBV6-5
d_gene: -
abundance: -
j_gene: TRBJ1-2
len: 15
CDR3nt: TGTGCCAGCAGTTACTTGTTGCGGGGCAGCTATGGCTACACCTTC
CDR3aa: CASSYLLRGSYGYTF

v_gene: TRBV6-6
d_gene: -
abundance: -
j_gene: TRBJ1-2
len: 13
CDR3nt: TGTGCCAGCAACTTGGGAGGGAACTATGGCTACACCTTC
CDR3aa: CASNLGGNYGYTF

v_gene: TRBV6-4
d_gene: TRBD2
abundance: -
j_gene: TRBJ2-3
len: 18
CDR3nt: TGTGCCAGCAGTGACTGTTCGGGGGGGATGGGTAGCACAGATACGCAGTATTTT
CDR3aa: CASSDCSGGMGSTDTQYF

v_gene: TRBV14
d_gene: -
abundance: -
j_gene: TRBJ2-3
len: 17
CDR3nt: TGTGCCAGCAGCCAAGATCGCGGCGTTCGGCAGACAGATACGCAGTATTTT
CDR3aa: CASSQDRGVRQTDTQYF

v_gene: TRBV13
d_gene: -
abundance: once
j_gene: TRBJ1-3
len: 19
CDR3nt: TGTGCCAGCAGCCCTGCCTCGCGGGAGTACGGCACCTCTGGAAACACCATATATTTT
CDR3aa: CASSPASREYGTSGNTIYF

v_gene: TRBV3-1/TRBV3-2
d_gene: -
abundance: -
j_gene: TRBJ1-4
len: 17
CDR3nt: TGTGCCAGCAGCCAAATTTATTCGCCAGGGCAAGACGAAAAACTGTTTTTT
CDR3aa: CASSQIYSPGQDEKLFF

v_gene: TRBV20-1
d_gene: TRBD2
abundance: -
j_gene: TRBJ2-5
len: 14
CDR3nt: TGCAGTGCTAGTAGGCGGGAGGGCCTGGAGACCCAGTACTTC
CDR3aa: CSASRREGLETQYF

v_gene: TRBV7-8
d_gene: -
abundance: -
j_gene: TRBJ1-1
len: 14
CDR3nt: TGTGCCAGCAGCCCGGGACCCCTGGGGACTGAAGCTTTCTTT
CDR3aa: CASSPGPLGTEAFF

v_gene: TRBV6-5
d_gene: TRBD2
abundance: -
j_gene: TRBJ2-2
len: 15
CDR3nt: TGTGCCAGCAGAAAGATAAGCGGGGGAATCGGGGAGCTGTTTTTT
CDR3aa: CASRKISGGIGELFF

v_gene: TRBV11-2
d_gene: -
abundance: -
j_gene: TRBJ1-1
len: 15
CDR3nt: TGTGCCAGCAGCTTGTTCAGGGTCTGGGACACTGAAGCTTTCTTT
CDR3aa: CASSLFRVWDTEAFF

v_gene: TRBV9
d_gene: TRBD1
abundance: -
j_gene: TRBJ2-1
len: 14
CDR3nt: TGTGCCAGCAGCGTAGGACAGGGCTTGGATGAGCAGTTCTTC
CDR3aa: CASSVGQGLDEQFF

v_gene: TRBV19
d_gene: -
abundance: -
j_gene: TRBJ1-2
len: 13
CDR3nt: TGTGCCACCCACCGGGGGGGCAAGTATGGCTACACCTTC
CDR3aa: CATHRGGKYGYTF

v_gene: TRBV11-2
d_gene: -
abundance: -
j_gene: TRBJ2-7
len: 15
CDR3nt: TGTGCCAGCGGGCGGGGGCCTTTCAGCTCCTACGAGCAGTACTTC
CDR3aa: CASGRGPFSSYEQYF

v_gene: TRBV7-9
d_gene: -
abundance: -
j_gene: TRBJ2-1
len: 16
CDR3nt: TGTGCCAGCAGCTCCCGTTTAGCGGCCCCCTACAATGAGCAGTTCTTC
CDR3aa: CASSSRLAAPYNEQFF